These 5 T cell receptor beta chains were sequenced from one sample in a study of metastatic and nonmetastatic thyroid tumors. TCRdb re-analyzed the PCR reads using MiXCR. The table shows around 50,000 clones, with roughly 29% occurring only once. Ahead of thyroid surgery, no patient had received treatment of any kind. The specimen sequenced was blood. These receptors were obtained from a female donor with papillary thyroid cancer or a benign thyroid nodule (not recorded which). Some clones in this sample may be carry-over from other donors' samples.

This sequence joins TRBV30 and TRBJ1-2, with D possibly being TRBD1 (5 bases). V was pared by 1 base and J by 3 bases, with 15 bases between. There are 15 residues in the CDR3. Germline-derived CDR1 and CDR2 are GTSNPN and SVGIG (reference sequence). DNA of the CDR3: TGTGCCTGGAGTGGGGACCTGGGGTGGGACTATGGCTACACCTTC. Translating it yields CAWSGDLGWDYGYTF.

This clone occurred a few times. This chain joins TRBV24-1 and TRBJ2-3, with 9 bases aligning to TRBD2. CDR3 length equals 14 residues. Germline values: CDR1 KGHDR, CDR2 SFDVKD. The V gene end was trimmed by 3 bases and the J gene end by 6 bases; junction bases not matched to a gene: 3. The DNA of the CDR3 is TGTGCCACCAGTGATCGCGGGGGGGTTGATACGCAGTATTTT. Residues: CATSDRGGVDTQYF.

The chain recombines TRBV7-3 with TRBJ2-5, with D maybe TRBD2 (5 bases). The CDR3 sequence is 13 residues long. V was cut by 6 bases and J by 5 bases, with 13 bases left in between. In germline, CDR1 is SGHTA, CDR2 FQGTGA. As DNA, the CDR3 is TGTGCCAGCAGTCCTAGCCCAGCGGAGACCCAGTACTTC. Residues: CASSPSPAETQYF.

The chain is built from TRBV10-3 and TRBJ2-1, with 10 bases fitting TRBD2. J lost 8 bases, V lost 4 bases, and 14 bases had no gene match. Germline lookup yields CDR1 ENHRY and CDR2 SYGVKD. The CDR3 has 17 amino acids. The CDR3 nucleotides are TGTGCCATCAGTGCAAACCTGGGGAGCGGGAGGGATGATGAGCAGTTCTTC. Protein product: CAISANLGSGRDDEQFF.

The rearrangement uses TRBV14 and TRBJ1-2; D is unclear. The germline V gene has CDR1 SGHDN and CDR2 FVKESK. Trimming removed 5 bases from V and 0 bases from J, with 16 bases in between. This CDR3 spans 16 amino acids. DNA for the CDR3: TGTGCCAGCAGCGCGGACGTAGGCCGAGCTAACTATGGCTACACCTTC. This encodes CASSADVGRANYGYTF.